The rows below give T cell receptor beta chains drawn from one sample of a study of T cells in localized non-small cell lung cancer. The repertoire was sequenced with immunoSEQ multiplex PCR; TCRdb's copy has only in-frame clones and lacks some. Among tens of thousands of clones listed, 70% to 90% were seen once. The sample in question was peripheral blood, obtained before any cancer treatment. These receptors originate from a female donor older than 55 with stage I lung adenocarcinoma. Each CDR3 is given with its conserved first and last residue. D genes are given only for firm matches. The size field is filled for only some rows; it gives once, few, many or a size class.

cdr3_length d_call j_call clone_size v_call cdr3_nt cdr3_aa
17 . TRBJ1-1 . TRBV11-2 TGTGCCAGCAGCTCACCCAGGGTGGCAGGGGAAGGCACTGAAGCTTTCTTT CASSSPRVAGEGTEAFF
15 TRBD2 TRBJ2-3 . TRBV5-4 TGTGCCAGCAGCCTGAGCGGGGGGGACTCAGATACGCAGTATTTT CASSLSGGDSDTQYF
14 TRBD2 TRBJ2-3 . TRBV6-5 TGTGCCAGCAGACTGGGCGGGAGTTCAGATACGCAGTATTTT CASRLGGSSDTQYF
14 . TRBJ2-2 . TRBV7-3 TGTGCCAGCAGCTCCTTGGGGTCGGCCGGGGAGCTGTTTTTT CASSSLGSAGELFF
16 TRBD1 TRBJ1-5 . TRBV27 TGTGCCAGCAGTCCCCTGGGACAGGGAGGCAATCAGCCCCAGCATTTT CASSPLGQGGNQPQHF
17 TRBD1 TRBJ2-1 . TRBV11-2 TGTGCCAGCAGCATGTATTCAGGGACAGTGTCCTACAATGAGCAGTTCTTC CASSMYSGTVSYNEQFF
12 . TRBJ1-2 . TRBV6-6 TGTGCCAGCAGTTACAATGGGGATGGCTACACCTTC CASSYNGDGYTF
18 . TRBJ1-3 . TRBV19 TGTGCCAGTAGCCCCACGGGACAAGGGTTTTACTCTGGAAACACCATATATTTT CASSPTGQGFYSGNTIYF
14 . TRBJ2-5 . TRBV7-3 TGTGCCAGCAGCCCGTCTAGCGCCCAAGAGACCCAGTACTTC CASSPSSAQETQYF
15 TRBD1 TRBJ2-7 . TRBV18 TGTGCCAGCTCGACAAACTCCGGGACAGGGTTCGAGCAGTACTTC CASSTNSGTGFEQYF
13 TRBD1 TRBJ1-2 . TRBV19 TGTGCCAGTAGTACGGACAGGGGAGGAGGCTACACCTTC CASSTDRGGGYTF
21 TRBD1 TRBJ2-1 . TRBV4-2 TGTGCCAGCAGCCCCCGGACAGGGGGCGGAGGAATCGGGAGGGCCTACAATGAGCAGTTCTTC CASSPRTGGGGIGRAYNEQFF
12 TRBD1 TRBJ1-1 few TRBV6-6 TGTGCCAGCAGTTCCGAGTCAGGGGGAGCTTTCTTT CASSSESGGAFF
16 TRBD2 TRBJ2-3 . TRBV9 TGTGCCAGCAGCGTAGGGTTAGCGGGACTTACAGATACGCAGTATTTT CASSVGLAGLTDTQYF